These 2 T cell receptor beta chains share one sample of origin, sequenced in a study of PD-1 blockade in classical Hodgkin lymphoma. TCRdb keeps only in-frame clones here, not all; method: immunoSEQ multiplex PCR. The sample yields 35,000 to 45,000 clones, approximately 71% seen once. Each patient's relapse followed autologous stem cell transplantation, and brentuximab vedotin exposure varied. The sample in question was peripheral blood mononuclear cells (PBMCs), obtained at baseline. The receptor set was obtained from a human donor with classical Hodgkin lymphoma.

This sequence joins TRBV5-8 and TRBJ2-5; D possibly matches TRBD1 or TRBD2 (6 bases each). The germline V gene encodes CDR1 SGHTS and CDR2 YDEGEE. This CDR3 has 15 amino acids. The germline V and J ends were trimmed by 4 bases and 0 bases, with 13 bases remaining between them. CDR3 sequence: CASSGEDSYQETQYF. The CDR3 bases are TGTGCCAGCAGCGGGGAGGACAGCTACCAAGAGACCCAGTACTTC.

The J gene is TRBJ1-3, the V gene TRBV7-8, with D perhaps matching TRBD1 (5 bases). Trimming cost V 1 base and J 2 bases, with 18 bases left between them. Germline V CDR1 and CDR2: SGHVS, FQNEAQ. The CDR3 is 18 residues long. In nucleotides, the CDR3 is TGTGCCAGCAGCTTAGGGTTGGGGGGGAAAAGGACTGGAAACACCATATATTTT. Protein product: CASSLGLGGKRTGNTIYF. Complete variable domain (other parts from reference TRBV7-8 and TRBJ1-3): GAGVSQSPRYKVAKRGQDVALRCDPISGHVSLFWYQQALGQGPEFLTYFQNEAQLDKSGLPSDRFFAERPEGSVSTLKIQRTQQEDSAVYLCASSLGLGGKRTGNTIYFGEGSWLTVV.